The 3 T cell receptor beta chains given below trace back to one sample, sequenced in a study of T cells after yellow fever vaccination. From the 5' RACE reads, TCRdb called clonotypes with MiXCR, one entry per CDR3 protein. The table lists under 100,000 distinct CDR3 sequences, 5.8% of them singletons. Here the sequenced sample was CD8+ T cells sorted from PBMCs, taken 10 days after the yellow fever booster vaccination. The receptors were gathered from a man younger than 30 who received the YFV17D yellow fever vaccine.

The rearrangement uses TRBV3-1 and TRBJ2-5; D is undetermined. Between the trimmed V and J ends, which lost 0 bases and 9 bases, there was a span of 23 bases. The CDR3 has 17 amino acids. CDR1 is LGHDT, CDR2 YNNKEL, per germline (reference sequence). The chain's CDR3 is CASSQDLKVNPIRAQYF. For the CDR3, the DNA is TGTGCCAGCAGCCAAGATCTGAAGGTGAATCCGATAAGGGCCCAGTACTTC.

This clonotype showed up just a few times. The chain is built from TRBV7-9 and TRBJ2-3, with D perhaps TRBD1 (5 bases). Germline loops: CDR1 SEHNR, CDR2 FQNEAQ (reference sequence). The CDR3 spans 16 residues. Trimming took off 8 bases at V and 2 bases at J, with 20 bases between the two ends. CDR3 sequence reads: CASCKDSSFSTDTQYF. The CDR3 DNA sequence: TGTGCCAGCTGTAAAGACAGCTCCTTTTCCACAGATACGCAGTATTTT.

Only a few counts were recorded for this clonotype. V gene TRBV5-1 combines with J gene TRBJ1-4, with D uncertain. Germline V gene data show CDR1 as SGHRS and CDR2 as YFSETQ. CDR3 length: 18 amino acids. V was cut by 2 bases and J by 4 bases, with 21 bases left in between. CDR3 in amino acids: CASSLDPLNSIRNEKLFF. CDR3 bases: TGCGCCAGCAGCTTAGACCCACTGAACAGCATTCGTAATGAAAAACTGTTTTTT.